Given below is one T cell receptor beta chain in context. Ten or more counts support this clonotype. This receptor's antigen is unknown. Per-base qualities were not stored, and no clone one base away is much larger. Libraries were built with 5' RACE. Sequencing used a NextSeq 500. To correct for sequencing error and PCR bias, the TCR library protocol tagged individual cDNA molecules with unique molecular identifiers. Both TCR alpha and beta chains were sequenced, and tight co-correlation was observed between alpha and beta sequence abundances in each sample. As for how the authors treated the data: V gene, J gene and CDR3 annotation of TCR sequences was performed with Decombinator V4. TCRs were defined as expanded if a significant change between any two time points was detected under a Poisson model with p below 0.0001. TCR abundances were normalised to the total number of TCRs sequenced per sample and were expressed as counts per million. MAIT TCRs were defined by TRAV1-2 paired with TRAJ12, TRAJ20 or TRAJ33, and iNKT TCRs by TRAV10 paired with TRAJ18. VDJdb, accessed 1 November 2021, was searched for CMV, EBV and SARS-CoV-2 annotated TCRs, excluding TCRs annotated for multiple antigens. The public reads were reprocessed in TCRdb via fastp at Q25 and MiXCR, keeping in-frame beta chains. CDR3 protein sequences are deduplicated, and each keeps its most common genes and DNA. These V and J calls originate from TCRdb's pipeline instead of the authors' own analysis. Recorded for this sample are about 64,000 distinct CDR3 sequences; less than 5.5% of them occurred a single time. Together, the top ten hold 4% to 5% of the sample.

The study was a case-control design nested within a healthcare worker cohort in London, UK, with weekly nasopharyngeal swab PCR tests and blood sampling. Between 23 and 31 March 2020, the week of the UK lockdown, healthcare workers were enrolled and then followed up weekly for as long as 16 weeks. These data originate in a study of early T cells in non-severe SARS-CoV-2 infection (dated by TCRdb to the early 2020s). Looking at the study overall: Bulk RNA from unsorted whole blood was used for TCR sequencing, so alpha and beta chains could not be paired.

The CDR3 spans 14 residues, from the cysteine through the phenylalanine. Of the read, only the CDR3 DNA is kept; its 42 bases are in frame from base 1. Per the germline V gene, MRHNA is the CDR1 and SNTAGT is the CDR2. Trimming takes 5 bases off V and 5 bases off J; junction bases not matched to a gene: 3. Overall study results and their limits: VDJdb matching was skewed toward anti-spike CD8 responses and likely underestimated virus-specific expansions by missing private and CD4 specificities.

The origin of this receptor is an adult who was a healthcare worker with PCR-confirmed SARS-CoV-2 infection or an uninfected control (not recorded which). In this chain, TRBV6-4 is recombined with TRBJ2-6, with TRBD2 matching 7 junction bases. Sequenced sample: whole blood. The CDR3 loop reads CASSRDYWANVLTF. The DNA sequence is given as TGTGCCAGCAGTCGGGACTATTGGGCCAACGTCCTGACTTTC.